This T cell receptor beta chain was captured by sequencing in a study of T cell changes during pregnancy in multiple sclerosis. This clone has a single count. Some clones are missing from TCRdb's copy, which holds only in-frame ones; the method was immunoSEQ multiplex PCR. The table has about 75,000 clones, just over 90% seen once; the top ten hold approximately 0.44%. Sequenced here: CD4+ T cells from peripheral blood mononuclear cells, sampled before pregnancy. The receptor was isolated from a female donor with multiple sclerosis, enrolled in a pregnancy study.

For the CDR3, the DNA is TGTGCCAGCAGCTTAGAAACTAGAGCAGAGACCCAGTACTTC. Its protein is CASSLETRAETQYF. This chain joins TRBV11-2 and TRBJ2-5; D possibly corresponds to TRBD2 (5 bases). Germline assignment: CDR1 SGHAT and CDR2 FQNNGV. This CDR3 comprises 14 residues. Trimming cost V 0 bases and J 4 bases, with 9 bases left between them.